The 2 T cell receptor beta chains below come from one sample, sequenced in a study of blood T cell repertoires in COVID-19. The table came from immunoSEQ multiplex PCR; TCRdb's copy has only in-frame clones and leaves some out. The table includes some 230,000 clones, roughly 84% detected once. Sequences were obtained from peripheral blood. The receptors were gathered from a woman between 50 and 59 years old with acute or convalescent COVID-19.

The chain combines TRBV7-2 with TRBJ2-1; 14 positions agree with TRBD2. There are 15 residues in the CDR3. Germline values: CDR1 SGHTA, CDR2 FQGNSA. The V and J ends lost 5 bases and 9 bases, in that order; junction bases with no gene match: 6. DNA for the CDR3: TGTGCCAGCAGCCTCGTAGGACTAGCGGGGGGTGAGCAGTTCTTC. Its protein is CASSLVGLAGGEQFF. The full variable domain, completed using reference TRBV7-2 and TRBJ2-1, is GAGVSQSPSNKVTEKGKDVELRCDPISGHTALYWYRQSLGQGLEFLIYFQGNSAPDKSGLPSDRFSAERTGGSVSTLTIQRTQQEDSAVYLCASSLVGLAGGEQFFGPGTRLTVL.

Notes on this clone: One end of the junction is discordant with germline, which a read error may explain. V and J are TRBV4-2 and TRBJ2-7, with D perhaps TRBD1 (5 bases). The CDR3 length is 11 residues. CDR1 is LGHNA, CDR2 YNFKEQ, per germline. The CDR3 loop reads CASSQEDSLAF. The CDR3 DNA is TGTGCCAGCAGCCAAGAAGACAGCTTGGCCTTC.